This TCR beta chain stems from a study of T cells in tuberculosis (dated by TCRdb to between 2018 and 2020). Regarding the research as a whole: To characterize T cells specific for the mycobacterial lipid antigen glucose monomycolate (GMM), the study used CD1B tetramers together with high-throughput TCR immunosequencing. A South African clinical cohort compared IGRA-negative adolescents, IGRA-positive adolescents with latent tuberculosis and adults with active tuberculosis, fewer than 12 per group.

This clone was detected a few times. Its antigen specificity is not known. It has no much larger one-base neighbor in the sample; base qualities were not kept. V loses 2 bases of germline sequence and J loses 5 bases, and the interval between the two ends is 12 bases. The CDR3 has 14 amino acids, counting the end cysteine and phenylalanine. Of the read, only the CDR3 DNA is kept; its 42 bases are in frame from base 1. Reading the germline V gene (reference sequence) gives CDR1 SGHKS and CDR2 YYEKEE. Summary of the overall study and its limitations: Clinical samples were chosen by availability of cryopreserved specimens, and active tuberculosis cases were adults while controls were adolescents. A classifier using the diverse GMM-specific repertoire reached 87% accuracy (AUROC approximately 0.9), compared with over 60% accuracy using GEM motif frequencies. Smaller mean NN-distances to GMM-specific TCRs were observed in active tuberculosis TCR-alpha repertoires than in IGRA-negative controls, suggesting clonal expansion of GMM-specific TCRs. Shorter CDR3-alpha lengths in active tuberculosis patients partly drove the smaller NN-distances, and the TCR-beta difference was not statistically significant.

At study entry, a tuberculin skin test and the QuantiFERON-TB GOLD In-Tube IGRA were used to screen adolescents for latent tuberculosis infection. Immunosequencing of unsorted cryopreserved PBMC covered, on average, around 100,000 T cells per clinical donor. Eleven high schools in the Worcester region of the Western Cape, South Africa, served as enrollment sites for adolescents aged 12 to 18 years. Roughly 10 M. tuberculosis-infected and ten uninfected adolescents were selected with matching for age and sex. For the adolescents, PBMC were isolated by density centrifugation from freshly drawn heparinized blood and then cryopreserved. TCR libraries were generated with the immunoSEQ multiplex PCR assay, using TCR-beta and/or TCR-alpha/delta assays for each sample. The amplified TCR libraries were sequenced on the Illumina high-throughput platform. The source study handled its data this way. Clustering and dimensionality reduction relied on pairwise TCRdist distances among GMM-specific receptors from T cells that were either sorted ex vivo or expanded in vitro. Each clinical repertoire was scored by mean NN-distance, the average TCRdist to the nearest 10% of tetramer-positive reference sequences. To compute GEM TCR motif frequency, the fraction of unique TCRs matching known GEM sequences by V/J usage and CDR3 length was calculated. Linear discriminant analysis with leave-one-out cross-validation, implemented in scikit-learn, was used to classify active tuberculosis. What TCRdb holds here is the immuneACCESS table cut down to in-frame rearrangements. Part of the clones is not present; checked against another copy, under half of the missing clones reflect an unresolved V gene, and the others are unexplained. D and trimming were read from the DNA, whereas the V and J calls and clone size are those reported in that table. The sample profile shows 30,000 to 45,000 clones; around 92% of them were found once. The leading ten clones occupy over 10% of the sample.

This receptor chain uses TRBV5-5 and TRBJ2-3; TRBD1 is a possible D gene, resting on 6 matching bases. The specimen sequenced was PBMCs. The sequence was obtained from a donor aged 10 to 29 with latent tuberculosis or without tuberculosis infection. Some clones in this sample may be carry-over from other donors' samples. The sequenced DNA is TGTGCCAGCAGCTTAGGGGGTCAGGGAGATACGCAGTATTTT. It is translated as CASSLGGQGDTQYF.